This T cell receptor (beta chain) is from a study of T cells in Graves' hyperthyroidism and ophthalmopathy. Study-level findings and limits: Blood samples included most of the expanded thyroid clonotypes exceeding 0.001.

This clonotype came up many times. Its target is unknown. The TCR beta CDR3 regions underwent amplification using RNA transcripts as the source. First-round RT-PCR with HTBI primers amplified the TCR CDR3 region. MiXCR, run by TCRdb on the multiplex PCR reads, gives a single entry per CDR3 protein. The sample lists about 570,000 distinct CDR3 sequences; about 45% were seen once. The V and J ends lost 3 bases and 0 bases respectively, with 9 bases between them. This CDR3 region has 15 residues. The V and J genes are TRBV12-3 or TRBV12-4 and TRBJ1-3; D call uncertain. This clonotype was obtained from an adult woman with Graves' disease, either hyperthyroidism or ophthalmopathy (not recorded which). Sequencing used peripheral blood or thyroid tissue (not recorded which). The CDR3 region is CASSFGGGSGNTIYF. The CDR3 bases are TGTGCCAGCAGTTTTGGCGGAGGCTCTGGAAACACCATATATTTT.